The rows below give T cell receptor beta chains drawn from one sample of a study of shared clonotypes between healthy human individuals. TCRdb's table, derived via immunoSEQ multiplex PCR, lists solely in-frame clones and lacks some. This repertoire shows millions of clones, 85% to 95% found once; its top ten account for 0.3% to 0.4%. Sequenced sample: naive CD4+ T cells from PBMCs. The receptors come from a man younger than 35 in good health. Some clones in this sample may be carry-over from other donors' samples. Both conserved end residues are part of each CDR3. Fields, in order: V gene, clone size, D gene, J gene, CDR3 DNA, CDR3 protein. D genes are given only for firm matches. For some rows the clone size is stated as once, few or many, or as a class when expanded; others skip it.

TRBV4-2	-	-	TRBJ1-1	TGTGCCAGCAGCCGAAGTGGGGGCGGGAACACTGAAGCTTTCTTT	CASSRSGGGNTEAFF
TRBV7-8	once	TRBD1	TRBJ2-5	TGTGCCAGCAGCACAGGGGGCGGAGAGACCCAGTACTTC	CASSTGGGETQYF
TRBV29-1	-	-	TRBJ1-2	TGCAGCGTCCCGTGGGAGTGGGGGTATGGCTACACCTTC	CSVPWEWGYGYTF
TRBV4-2	-	TRBD2	TRBJ2-1	TGTGCCAGCAGCCGCCTACTAGCGGGAGGGCCTAATGAGCAGTTCTTC	CASSRLLAGGPNEQFF
TRBV27	few	-	TRBJ2-1	TGTGCCAGCAGTTTATCGGGGAGCTCCTACAATGAGCAGTTCTTC	CASSLSGSSYNEQFF
TRBV6-6	-	TRBD1	TRBJ2-7	TGTGCCAGCACAGGGGGCATGTCCTACGAGCAGTACTTC	CASTGGMSYEQYF
TRBV6-4	-	-	TRBJ2-7	TGTGCCAGCAGTGACACAGGGAGGTCCGAGCAGTACTTC	CASSDTGRSEQYF
TRBV11-2	-	TRBD1	TRBJ2-1	TGTGCCAGCAGCTCCCAGTCCCCTAGGACAGGGGGGAATGAGCAGTTCTTC	CASSSQSPRTGGNEQFF
TRBV5-1	-	TRBD2	TRBJ2-3	TGCGCCAGTACGCAGAGGGCGGGAGTTGCAGATACGCAGTATTTT	CASTQRAGVADTQYF
TRBV4-2	-	-	TRBJ1-1	TGTGCCAGCAGCCAAACAGGATATCTGAACACTGAAGCTTTCTTT	CASSQTGYLNTEAFF
TRBV28	-	TRBD2	TRBJ2-1	TGTGCCAGCAGTCTCAGCGGGAGGAATGAGCAGTTCTTC	CASSLSGRNEQFF
TRBV5-1	-	-	TRBJ1-5	TGCGCCAGCAGCTTGGAGGCAGGGAGTCAGCCCCAGCATTTT	CASSLEAGSQPQHF
TRBV10-1	once	TRBD2	TRBJ2-3	TGCGCCAGCAGTGATTGGCGACTAGCGGGAGGTGGGGGCACAGATACGCAGTATTTT	CASSDWRLAGGGGTDTQYF
TRBV28	-	TRBD2	TRBJ2-3	TGTGCCAGCAGCCTTGACGGAATGCTGACTAGCGGGAGTTCTGATACGCAGTATTTT	CASSLDGMLTSGSSDTQYF
TRBV6-6	-	-	TRBJ2-1	TGTGCCAGCAGTTACCTCGGCCCCAATGAGCAGTTCTTC	CASSYLGPNEQFF
TRBV7-8	-	-	TRBJ1-5	TGTGCCAGCAGCTTTAGCCGCAGCAGCAATCAGCCCCAGCATTTT	CASSFSRSSNQPQHF
TRBV7-2	-	-	TRBJ1-3	TGTGCCAGCAGCCCCCGGGGTCCTGGAAACACCATATATTTT	CASSPRGPGNTIYF
TRBV10-3	-	TRBD1	TRBJ2-3	TGTGCCATCAGTGAGCCGGCAACCGGACAGGGGAATAGGGATACGCAGTATTTT	CAISEPATGQGNRDTQYF
TRBV19	-	TRBD1	TRBJ2-2	TGTGCCAGTAGTATTCTTGGGACAGGGGTAACCGGGGAGCTGTTTTTT	CASSILGTGVTGELFF
TRBV5-1	-	-	TRBJ2-2	TGCGCCAGCAGCTCGCAGGGGAACACCGGGGAGCTGTTTTTT	CASSSQGNTGELFF
TRBV28	-	-	TRBJ1-2	TGTGCCAGCAGTTTTCGGGGTGCCTATGGCTACACCTTC	CASSFRGAYGYTF
TRBV7-6	-	-	TRBJ2-3	TGTGCCAGCAGCTTAGTGGGCGGGAGCACAGATACGCAGTATTTT	CASSLVGGSTDTQYF
TRBV5-4	few	-	TRBJ1-1	TGTGCCAGCAGCTCGTACAAACAGGGGAACACTGAAGCTTTCTTT	CASSSYKQGNTEAFF